The 8 T cell receptor beta chains in this list originate from one sample, sequenced in a study of OX40 agonist ivuxolimab in advanced cancers. Clones were read by immunoSEQ multiplex PCR, and TCRdb kept only the in-frame ones, dropping some. The sample consists of about 86,000 clones, around 90% of them appearing once. This specimen was CD4+ or CD8+ T cells sorted from blood, taken in a trial of the OX40 agonist ivuxolimab. These TCRs come from an adult with an advanced solid tumor such as melanoma, head and neck, liver or kidney cancer.

The chain couples TRBV11-2 to TRBJ2-6, with D possibly being TRBD1 (6 bases). The V gene lost 5 bases and the J gene lost 15 bases, with 20 bases spanning the gap. Germline values: CDR1 SGHAT, CDR2 FQNNGV. The CDR3 is 14 amino acids. CDR3 sequence (DNA): TGTGCCAGCAGCCTCGGGGTGGGGGCCCAAGACCTGACTTTC. Translating gives CASSLGVGAQDLTF.

This clone was seen just once. This chain uses TRBV5-1 with TRBJ2-3; 9 bases line up with TRBD2. Germline V gene data show CDR1 as SGHRS and CDR2 as YFSETQ. Trimming removed 1 base from V and 3 bases from J; junction bases left unmatched: 6. This CDR3 has 16 amino acids. The CDR3 is CASSLFAGGGTDTQYF. The CDR3, as DNA: TGCGCCAGCAGCTTGTTTGCGGGAGGGGGGACAGATACGCAGTATTTT. Supplemented by reference TRBV5-1 and TRBJ2-3, the full variable domain reads KAGVTQTPRYLIKTRGQQVTLSCSPISGHRSVSWYQQTPGQGLQFLFEYFSETQRNKGNFPGRFSGRQFSNSRSEMNVSTLELGDSALYLCASSLFAGGGTDTQYFGPGTRLTVL.

The V and J genes are TRBV6-5 and TRBJ1-4; D not resolved. Looked up from germline, CDR1 is MNHEY and CDR2 is SVGAGI. The CDR3 is 13 amino acids. V shed 6 bases and J shed 7 bases, with 12 bases lying between them. CDR3: CASRGGVAEKLFF. The CDR3 region has the DNA TGTGCCAGCAGGGGAGGCGTTGCTGAAAAACTGTTTTTT.

A remark on this clone: Different DNA sequences within this sample yield the same CDR3. The rearrangement uses TRBV4-3 and TRBJ1-5; TRBD1 matches at 9 bases. Germline V gene lookup returns CDR1 LGHNA and CDR2 YSLEER. After removal of 2 bases from V and 5 bases from J, the junction contained 1 base not matched to a gene. The CDR3 is 14 amino acids. The CDR3, as DNA: TGCGCCAGCAGCCAACGGACAGGGGATCAGCCCCAGCATTTT. Translated, it gives CASSQRTGDQPQHF.

The chain uses TRBV27 and TRBJ2-5, with 12 bases lining up with TRBD2. The CDR3 has 16 residues. Germline CDR1 is MNHEY and CDR2 is SMNVEV (reference sequence). With 5 bases clipped from V and 4 bases from J, the junction kept 8 bases outside the gene matches. This CDR3 is CASSPILAGGGETQYF. CDR3 coding DNA: TGTGCCAGCAGTCCAATACTAGCGGGAGGAGGAGAGACCCAGTACTTC.

The V and J genes are TRBV19 and TRBJ2-3; perhaps TRBD1 as D (5 bases). Deletions cut 6 bases from V and 5 bases from J, with 12 bases between. CDR1 and CDR2 from the germline V gene are LNHDA and SQIVND (reference sequence). This CDR3 contains 13 residues. The CDR3 reads CASSKGQGDTQYF. For the CDR3, the DNA is TGTGCCAGTAGCAAGGGCCAGGGAGATACGCAGTATTTT.

This chain connects TRBV30 to TRBJ1-5; 7 bases agree with TRBD1. The length of the CDR3 is 13 residues. Germline V lookup: CDR1 GTSNPN, CDR2 SVGIG (reference sequence). Losses at the gene ends were 2 bases for V and 5 bases for J; bases not matched to a gene: 3. CDR3 amino acids: CAWSRDSYQPQHF. For the CDR3, the DNA is TGTGCCTGGAGTCGGGACAGCTATCAGCCCCAGCATTTT. Full variable domain (rest looked up from reference TRBV30 and TRBJ1-5): SQTIHQWPATLVQPVGSPLSLECTVEGTSNPNLYWYRQAAGRGLQLLFYSVGIGQISSEVPQNLSASRPQDRQFILSSKKLLLSDSGFYLCAWSRDSYQPQHFGDGTRLSIL.

The chain recombines TRBV5-1 with TRBJ2-7, with a possible D match to TRBD1 (6 bases). Trimming shortened V by 3 bases and J by 3 bases, and 22 bases separated the two germline ends. The CDR3 loop spans 17 amino acids. Germline V CDR1 and CDR2: SGHRS, YFSETQ. CDR3 region: CASSSNTGTPDSYEQYF. CDR3 coding DNA: TGCGCCAGCAGCTCGAATACCGGGACACCGGACAGCTACGAGCAGTACTTC.